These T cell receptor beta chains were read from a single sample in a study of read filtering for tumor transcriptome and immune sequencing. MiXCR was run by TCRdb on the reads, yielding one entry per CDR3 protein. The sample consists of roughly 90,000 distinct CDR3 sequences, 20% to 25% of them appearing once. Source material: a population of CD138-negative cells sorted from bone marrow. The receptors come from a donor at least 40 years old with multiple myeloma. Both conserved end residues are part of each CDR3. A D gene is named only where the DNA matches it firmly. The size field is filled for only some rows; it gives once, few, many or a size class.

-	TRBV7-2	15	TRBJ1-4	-	CASSLTRPPNEKLFF	TGTGCCAGCAGCCTTACTAGGCCGCCTAATGAAAAACTGTTTTTT
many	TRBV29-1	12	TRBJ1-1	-	CSVGRTDTEAFF	TGCAGCGTCGGAAGGACGGACACTGAAGCTTTCTTT
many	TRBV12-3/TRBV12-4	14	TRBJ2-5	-	CASSIAGTQETQYF	TGTGCCAGCAGTATCGCCGGAACCCAAGAGACCCAGTACTTC
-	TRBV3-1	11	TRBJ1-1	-	CASLQGGEAFF	TGTGCCAGCCTCCAAGGGGGTGAAGCTTTCTTT
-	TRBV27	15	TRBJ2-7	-	CACSLTVQATYEQYF	TGTGCCTGCAGTCTAACAGTACAGGCCACCTACGAGCAGTACTTC
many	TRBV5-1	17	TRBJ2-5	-	CASSSRLIQGNQETQYF	TGCGCCAGCAGCTCTCGACTAATCCAGGGAAACCAAGAGACCCAGTACTTC
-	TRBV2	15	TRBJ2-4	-	CASSYIGIGKNIQYF	TGTGCTAGCAGTTATATAGGGATTGGCAAAAACATTCAGTACTTC
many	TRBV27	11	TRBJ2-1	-	CASRTDNEQFF	TGTGCCAGCAGGACAGACAATGAGCAGTTCTTC
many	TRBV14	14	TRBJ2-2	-	CASSQVLGTGELFF	TGTGCCAGCAGCCAAGTTTTGGGGACCGGGGAGCTGTTTTTT
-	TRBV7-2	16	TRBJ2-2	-	CASSSTGTLKTGELFF	TGTGCCAGCAGCTCCACAGGGACCCTTAAGACCGGGGAGCTGTTTTTT
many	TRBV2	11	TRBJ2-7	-	CASSGTGEQYF	TGTGCCAGCAGCGGGACGGGCGAGCAGTACTTC
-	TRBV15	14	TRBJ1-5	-	CATAEEGYGQPQHF	TGTGCCACCGCAGAGGAGGGCTATGGTCAGCCCCAGCATTTT
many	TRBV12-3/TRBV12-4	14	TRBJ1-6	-	CASSLRHYNSPLHF	TGTGCCAGCAGCCTGCGACACTATAATTCACCCCTCCACTTT
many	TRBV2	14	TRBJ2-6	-	CASSAQPGANVLTF	TGTGCCAGCAGTGCCCAACCTGGGGCCAACGTCCTGACTTTC
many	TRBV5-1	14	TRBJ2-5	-	CASSFRNAQETQYF	TGCGCCAGCAGCTTTAGGAACGCCCAAGAGACCCAGTACTTC
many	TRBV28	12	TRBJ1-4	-	CASRDSNEKLFF	TGTGCCAGCAGGGACTCTAATGAAAAACTGTTTTTT
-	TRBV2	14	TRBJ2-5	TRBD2	CASIPSGGKKTQYF	TGTGCCAGCATTCCTAGCGGGGGGAAAAAGACCCAGTACTTC
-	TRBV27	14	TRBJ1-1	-	CASGSGVKKTEAFF	TGTGCCAGCGGTTCAGGGGTTAAGAAGACTGAAGCTTTCTTT
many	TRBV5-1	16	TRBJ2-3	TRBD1	CASSLTSQGVTDTQYF	TGCGCCAGCAGCTTGACCTCACAGGGGGTTACAGATACGCAGTATTTT
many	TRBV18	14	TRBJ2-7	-	CASSPQGAVGEQYF	TGTGCCAGCTCACCACAGGGAGCTGTGGGCGAGCAGTACTTC
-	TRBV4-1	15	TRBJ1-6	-	CASSQTSSYNSPLHF	TGCGCCAGCAGCCAGACCAGCTCCTATAATTCACCCCTCCACTTT
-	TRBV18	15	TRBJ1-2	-	CASSHLGGRLVGYTF	TGTGCCAGCTCCCATCTTGGGGGGCGCCTGGTCGGCTACACCTTC
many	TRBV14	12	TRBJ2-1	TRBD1	CASSLTGYEQFF	TGTGCCAGCAGCCTGACAGGGTATGAGCAGTTCTTC
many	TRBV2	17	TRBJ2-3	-	CASAGLDGEISTDTQYF	TGTGCCAGCGCAGGGTTGGATGGGGAGATTAGCACAGATACGCAGTATTTT
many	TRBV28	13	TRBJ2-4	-	CASSQDYMRIQYF	TGTGCCAGCAGTCAGGATTACATGCGCATTCAGTACTTC
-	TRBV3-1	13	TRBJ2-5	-	CASRRQDTETQYF	TGTGCCAGCAGGCGACAAGATACGGAGACCCAGTACTTC
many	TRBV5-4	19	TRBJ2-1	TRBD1	CASSQAGTGYRAGYNEQFF	TGCGCCAGCAGCCAAGCCGGGACAGGGTACCGGGCTGGGTACAATGAGCAGTTCTTC
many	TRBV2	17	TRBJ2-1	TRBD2	CASSASSGGQPYNEQFF	TGTGCCAGCAGTGCCTCTAGCGGGGGTCAGCCCTACAATGAGCAGTTCTTC
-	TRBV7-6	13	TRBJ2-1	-	CASSLDGDNEQLF	TGTGCCAGCAGCTTAGACGGGGACAATGAGCAGCTCTTC
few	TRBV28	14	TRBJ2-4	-	CASRKGFGKNIQYF	TGTGCCAGCCGAAAGGGGTTTGGCAAAAACATTCAGTACTTC
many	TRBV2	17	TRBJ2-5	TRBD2	CASSPRLAGGIKETQYF	TGTGCCAGCAGTCCCCGACTAGCGGGGGGAATAAAAGAGACCCAGTACTTC
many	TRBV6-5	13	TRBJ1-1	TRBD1	CASRPPGGEEAFF	TGTGCCAGCAGACCCCCAGGGGGTGAGGAAGCTTTCTTT
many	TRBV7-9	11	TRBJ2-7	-	CASHPLTEQYF	TGTGCCAGCCACCCCCTGACCGAGCAGTACTTC
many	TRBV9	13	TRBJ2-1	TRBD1	CASGQAKEDEQFF	TGTGCCAGTGGACAGGCGAAAGAAGATGAGCAGTTCTTC
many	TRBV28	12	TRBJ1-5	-	CASSLQGQPQHF	TGTGCCAGCAGCTTACAGGGCCAGCCCCAGCATTTT
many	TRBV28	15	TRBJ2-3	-	CASTPPEAAADTQYF	TGTGCCAGCACGCCCCCCGAAGCGGCCGCAGATACGCAGTATTTT
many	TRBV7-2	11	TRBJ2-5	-	CASSTWITQYF	TGTGCCAGCAGCACCTGGATCACCCAGTACTTC
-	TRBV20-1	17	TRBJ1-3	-	CSARGTPSDPSGNTIYF	TGCAGTGCTAGAGGGACCCCGTCCGATCCCTCTGGAAACACCATATATTTT
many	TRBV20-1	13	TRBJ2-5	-	CSATLPGRETQYF	TGCAGTGCTACCCTACCGGGGCGAGAGACCCAGTACTTC
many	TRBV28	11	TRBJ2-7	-	CASDTGNEQYF	TGTGCCAGTGATACAGGGAACGAGCAGTACTTC
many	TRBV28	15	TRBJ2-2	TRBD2	CATYRAGGLSGELFF	TGTGCCACCTACAGGGCGGGGGGCTTGTCCGGGGAGCTGTTTTTT
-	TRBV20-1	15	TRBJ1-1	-	CSVRPNPGVFTEAFF	TGCAGTGTTAGGCCCAATCCAGGGGTATTCACTGAAGCTTTCTTT
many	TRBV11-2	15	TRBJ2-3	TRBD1	CASSFGQGGTDTQYF	TGTGCCAGCAGCTTTGGACAGGGGGGCACAGATACGCAGTATTTT
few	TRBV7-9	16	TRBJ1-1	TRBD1	CASSPRPTGMNTEAFF	TGTGCCAGCAGCCCACGACCGACAGGGATGAACACTGAAGCTTTCTTT
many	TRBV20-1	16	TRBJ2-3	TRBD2	CSAGGASGGPTDTQYF	TGCAGTGCGGGGGGGGCTAGCGGGGGCCCCACAGATACGCAGTATTTT